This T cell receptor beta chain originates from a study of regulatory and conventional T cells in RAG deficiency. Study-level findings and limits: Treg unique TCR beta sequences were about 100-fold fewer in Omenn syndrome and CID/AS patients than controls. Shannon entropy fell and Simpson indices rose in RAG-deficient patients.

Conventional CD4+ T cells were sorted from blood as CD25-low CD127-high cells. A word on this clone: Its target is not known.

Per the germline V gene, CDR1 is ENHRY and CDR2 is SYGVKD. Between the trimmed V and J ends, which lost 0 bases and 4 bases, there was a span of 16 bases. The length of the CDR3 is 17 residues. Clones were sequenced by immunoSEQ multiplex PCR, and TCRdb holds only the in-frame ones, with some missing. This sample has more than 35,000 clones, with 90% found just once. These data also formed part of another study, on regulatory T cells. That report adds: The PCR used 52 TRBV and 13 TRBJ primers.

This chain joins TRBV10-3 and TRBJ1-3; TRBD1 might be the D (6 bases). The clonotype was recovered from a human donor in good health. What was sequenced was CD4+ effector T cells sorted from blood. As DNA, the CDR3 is TGTGCCATCAGTGAGTCTTTAGGGGGAGAAAGAGGAAACACCATATATTTT. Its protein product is CAISESLGGERGNTIYF.